The T cell receptor beta chain under discussion was sequenced for a study of T cell responses to AZD1222 COVID-19 vaccine. Overall study results and limits: Sampled repertoires all dated from after the peak T cell response.

The germline V gene has CDR1 MNHEY and CDR2 SVGEGT. With V trimmed by 6 bases and J by 6 bases, 9 bases remained unmatched. The CDR3 contains 15 residues. Libraries were prepared by immunoSEQ multiplex PCR; TCRdb keeps only in-frame clonotypes and omits some of them. The sample carries under 150,000 clones, roughly 90% recorded once. On this clone: What it binds is unknown.

V usage is TRBV6-2 or TRBV6-3 and J usage is TRBJ1-5; 9 bases are shared with TRBD1. Here the sequenced sample was peripheral blood, taken 28 days after the second AZD1222 dose. The origin of this receptor is an adult who received the AZD1222 COVID-19 vaccine. The CDR3 loop reads CASSLDRGAVQPQHF. The CDR3, as DNA: TGTGCCAGCAGCCTCGACAGGGGGGCAGTTCAGCCCCAGCATTTT.